This TCR beta chain is drawn from a study of CD8 T cells in ankylosing spondylitis. The length of the CDR3 is 12 residues. Trimming shortened V by 0 bases and J by 10 bases, and 4 bases separated the two germline ends. Germline V gives CDR1 LGHDT, CDR2 YNNKEL (reference sequence). As to this clonotype: Its antigen is unidentified.

General observations from the study: Blood from ankylosing spondylitis patients appeared to carry a characteristic roughly 8-variant TCR beta motif. Matched ankylosing spondylitis synovial fluid reportedly showed significant enrichment of disease-linked clones. Relatively rare in peripheral blood, disease-linked clones were also CD8+.

MiXCR was run by TCRdb on the 5' RACE reads, yielding one entry per CDR3 protein. The sample contains fewer than 500,000 distinct CDR3 sequences, roughly 26% of which appear only once. This receptor was obtained from a male donor with ankylosing spondylitis. This chain joins TRBV3-1 and TRBJ1-6; D unclear. The source material was blood, either unsorted or a sorted T cell fraction (not recorded which). The CDR3 nucleotides are TGTGCCAGCAGCCAAGATGAGTCACCCCTCCACTTT. This gives the protein CASSQDESPLHF.